This is a list of T cell receptor beta chains from one sample in a study of human T cells and chemical hapten exposure. TCRdb used MiXCR to reprocess the RACE reads, holding one entry per CDR3 protein. This table has approximately 97,000 distinct CDR3 sequences, 25% to 35% appearing once. The material sequenced was whole blood, taken in connection with sensitization to the hapten diphenylcyclopropenone (DPC). The source is a man aged 40-50 years with alopecia areata. Some clones in this sample may be carry-over from other donors' samples. The CDR3 runs from the conserved cysteine through the conserved F or W. The order of the fields is D gene, J gene, clone size, V gene, CDR3 protein, CDR3 DNA. D genes are given only for firm matches. The size of a clone is reported for some rows only, either as once, few or many, or as a class for expanded clones.

d_call: .
j_call: TRBJ1-6
clone_size: .
v_call: TRBV14
cdr3_aa: CASSQRFSYNSPLHF
cdr3_nt: TGTGCCAGCAGCCAAAGATTCTCCTATAATTCACCCCTCCACTTT

d_call: .
j_call: TRBJ1-1
clone_size: .
v_call: TRBV3-1
cdr3_aa: CASKTVNTEAFF
cdr3_nt: TGTGCCAGCAAGACGGTGAACACTGAAGCTTTCTTT

d_call: TRBD1
j_call: TRBJ2-7
clone_size: .
v_call: TRBV20-1
cdr3_aa: CSAGQGGSYEQYF
cdr3_nt: TGCAGTGCGGGACAGGGAGGGTCCTACGAGCAGTACTTC

d_call: .
j_call: TRBJ1-5
clone_size: few
v_call: TRBV2
cdr3_aa: CASRADTGSGQPQHF
cdr3_nt: TGTGCCAGCAGGGCGGACACAGGGTCTGGTCAGCCCCAGCATTTT

d_call: TRBD1
j_call: TRBJ2-1
clone_size: .
v_call: TRBV7-2
cdr3_aa: CASSSTGTGTGNEQFF
cdr3_nt: TGTGCCAGCAGCTCTACCGGGACAGGGACGGGGAATGAGCAGTTCTTC

d_call: .
j_call: TRBJ2-1
clone_size: .
v_call: TRBV18
cdr3_aa: CASSPLPGKDEQFF
cdr3_nt: TGTGCCAGCTCACCACTTCCAGGGAAGGATGAGCAGTTCTTC

d_call: .
j_call: TRBJ2-7
clone_size: .
v_call: TRBV24-1
cdr3_aa: CATSDLGPTSYEQYF
cdr3_nt: TGTGCCACCAGTGACCTGGGACCCACCTCCTACGAGCAGTACTTC

d_call: .
j_call: TRBJ2-7
clone_size: .
v_call: TRBV7-9
cdr3_aa: CASSLRGYEQYF
cdr3_nt: TGTGCCAGCAGCTTAAGAGGTTACGAGCAGTACTTC

d_call: .
j_call: TRBJ1-2
clone_size: .
v_call: TRBV3-1
cdr3_aa: CASSQNFQAGYTF
cdr3_nt: TGTGCCAGCAGCCAAAATTTCCAAGCGGGCTACACCTTC

d_call: TRBD1
j_call: TRBJ2-7
clone_size: .
v_call: TRBV6-6
cdr3_aa: CASHGDRGPYEQYF
cdr3_nt: TGTGCCAGCCACGGGGACAGGGGACCCTACGAGCAGTACTTC

d_call: .
j_call: TRBJ2-7
clone_size: .
v_call: TRBV7-8
cdr3_aa: CASSLVQGTYEQYF
cdr3_nt: TGTGCCAGCAGCTTAGTACAGGGAACCTACGAGCAGTACTTC

d_call: TRBD1
j_call: TRBJ1-1
clone_size: few
v_call: TRBV5-1
cdr3_aa: CASSLNGGTVENTEAFF
cdr3_nt: TGCGCCAGCAGCTTGAATGGGGGGACAGTGGAAAACACTGAAGCTTTCTTT

d_call: .
j_call: TRBJ2-7
clone_size: few
v_call: TRBV12-3/TRBV12-4
cdr3_aa: CASSLGSVSYEQYF
cdr3_nt: TGTGCCAGCAGCCTAGGGTCAGTTAGCTACGAGCAGTACTTC